The clone carrying this TCR beta chain has a handful of counts. Its specificity is not known. Germline CDR1 reads MNHNY; CDR2 reads SVGAGI (reference sequence). The CDR3 loop spans 17 amino acids. Trimming pared 0 bases from V and 2 bases from J, leaving 16 bases between. The data belong to a study of blood T cells in healthy people across ages. The study, taken as a whole, reports: Any changes in expanded clonotypes were possibly confounded, as donor CMV status remained unknown.

A sample-barcoded 5' primer and a J-beta primer mix were used in a second PCR of roughly 7 to 11 cycles. TCRdb analysed the 5' RACE reads with MiXCR anew, one entry per CDR3 protein. The sample contains 600,000 to 1,000,000 distinct CDR3 sequences, 25% of which appear only once. The sample was also reused in another study, on T cells of mothers and their children. That investigation notes: Detection of persistent microchimeric T cell clones did not occur.

The chain is built from TRBV6-6 and TRBJ1-2; D remains ambiguous. The source of this sequence is a boy between 10 and 17 years old in good health. Input material: blood. In DNA, the CDR3 is TGTGCCAGCAGTTACTCGAAGCTGAAGGGAGGAAACTATGGCTACACCTTC. It yields the protein CASSYSKLKGGNYGYTF.